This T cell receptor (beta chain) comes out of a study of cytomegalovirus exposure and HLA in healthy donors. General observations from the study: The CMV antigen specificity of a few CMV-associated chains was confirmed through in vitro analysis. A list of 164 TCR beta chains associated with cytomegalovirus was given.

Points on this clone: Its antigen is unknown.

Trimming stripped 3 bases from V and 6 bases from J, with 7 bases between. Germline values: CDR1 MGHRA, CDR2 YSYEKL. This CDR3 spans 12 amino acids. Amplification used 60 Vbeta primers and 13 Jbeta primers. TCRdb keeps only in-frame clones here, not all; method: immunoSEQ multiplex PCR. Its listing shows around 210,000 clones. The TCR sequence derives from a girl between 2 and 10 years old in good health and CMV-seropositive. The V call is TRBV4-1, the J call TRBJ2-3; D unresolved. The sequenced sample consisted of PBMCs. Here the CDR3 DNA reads TGCGCCAGCAGCCAGCCGGAGGATACGCAGTATTTT. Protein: CASSQPEDTQYF.